The 31 T cell receptor beta chains listed next were all sequenced from one sample in a study of long-term antiretroviral therapy in people with HIV. The assay used was immunoSEQ (version v3.0), run at survey level. TCRdb keeps only in-frame clones here, not all; method: immunoSEQ multiplex PCR. The sample consists of 20,000 to 25,000 clones, roughly 86% of them appearing once. This material consisted of unsorted PBMCs, taken 2.5 to 2.7 years after starting antiretroviral therapy. The source of these receptors is a woman in her forties or fifties with HIV.

The chain joins TRBV19 to TRBJ1-5; no clear D gene. The germline V gene has CDR1 LNHDA and CDR2 SQIVND (reference sequence). The CDR3 extends over 13 amino acids. V lost 4 bases and J lost 6, with 10 bases in between. The CDR3 nucleotides are TGTGCCAGTAGTAGATCGTTGAGTCAGCCCCAGCATTTT. Translation: CASSRSLSQPQHF.

The chain couples TRBV14 to TRBJ2-5, with D tentatively TRBD1 or TRBD2 (6 bases each). Germline V gives CDR1 SGHDN, CDR2 FVKESK. V was clipped by 9 bases and J by 2 bases, with 16 bases between them. The CDR3 has 14 amino acids. The CDR3 bases are TGTGCCAGTTATTTGGAGGGGGGTCAAGAGACCCAGTACTTC. Its protein product is CASYLEGGQETQYF.

The gene calls are TRBV21-1 and TRBJ2-1; the table's D gene call, TRBD2, was not cross checked with the DNA. TRBV21-1 is noted as a pseudogene. The CDR3 is 17 amino acids. In nucleotides, the CDR3 is TGTGCCAGCAGCCCCCTGTTAAGGGAGGGCCTTTCCAATGAGCAGTTCTTC. It codes for CASSPLLREGLSNEQFF.

The chain recombines TRBV15 with TRBJ1-1; tentatively, D is TRBD1 (6 bases). Trimming shortened V by 3 bases and J by 1 base, and 9 bases separated the two germline ends. The CDR3 loop spans 14 amino acids. The germline V gene has CDR1 LNHNV and CDR2 YYDKDF (reference sequence). CDR3 nucleotide sequence: TGTGCCACCAGCAGGCAGGACAGGAACACTGAAGCTTTCTTT. Translated, it gives CATSRQDRNTEAFF.

This CDR3 is CASSLWVNEQFF. For the CDR3, the DNA is TGCGCCAGCAGCTTGTGGGTCAATGAGCAGTTCTTC. The rearrangement uses TRBV5-1 and TRBJ2-1; D uncertain. The germline V and J ends were trimmed by 1 base and 6 bases, with 5 bases remaining between them. Germline V gives CDR1 SGHRS, CDR2 YFSETQ. CDR3 length equals 12 residues.

The gene calls are TRBV15 and TRBJ2-7, with unresolved D. The CDR3 spans 13 residues. Germline values: CDR1 LNHNV, CDR2 YYDKDF (reference sequence). Trimming took 4 bases from V and 2 from J, leaving 9 bases between them. CDR3 sequence: CATSTLRAYEQYF. CDR3 nucleotides: TGTGCCACCAGCACCCTCCGAGCCTACGAGCAGTACTTC.

This clone was counted once. The chain has TRBV27 and TRBJ2-1, with TRBD2 as a possible D gene (5 bases). The CDR3 runs to 13 residues. Trimming removed 3 bases from V and 2 bases from J, with 5 bases in between. Looked up from germline, CDR1 is MNHEY and CDR2 is SMNVEV (reference sequence). In DNA form, the CDR3 reads TGTGCCAGCAGTTTCGGGACCTACAATGAGCAGTTCTTC. It is translated as CASSFGTYNEQFF.

The genes are TRBV5-5 and TRBJ1-1, with D possibly TRBD1 on 5 matching bases. Germline CDR1 reads SGHKS; CDR2 reads YYEKEE (reference sequence). V was trimmed by 0 bases and J by 1 base, leaving 10 bases between them. The CDR3 consists of 15 residues. The DNA of the CDR3 is TGTGCCAGCAGCTTGGAACCGGGACGGAACACTGAAGCTTTCTTT. Encoded protein: CASSLEPGRNTEAFF.

The chain has TRBV4-2 and TRBJ2-2, with 10 bases that match TRBD2. J gave up 4 bases and V 1 base, and 9 bases lay outside the gene matches. The CDR3 is 18 residues long. Germline CDR1 is LGHNA and CDR2 is YNFKEQ. In DNA, the CDR3 is TGTGCCAGCAGCCAAGGGACTAGCGGAGGTGATGGCACCGGGGAGCTGTTTTTT. Translation: CASSQGTSGGDGTGELFF.

The chain uses TRBV10-2 and TRBJ1-2, with TRBD1 matching 9 bases. Germline V lookup: CDR1 WSHSY, CDR2 SAAADI. CDR3 length: 15 residues. V was pared by 6 bases and J by 8 bases, with 13 bases of the junction left unmatched. The DNA for the CDR3 is TGCGCCAGCAGCGCTAATCGACAGGGGGTTTTGGGCTACACCTTC. This encodes CASSANRQGVLGYTF.

This clone was detected once. V and J are TRBV6-6 and TRBJ2-6; D perhaps matches TRBD2 (6 bases). The CDR3 runs 15 residues. CDR1 is MNHNY, CDR2 SVGAGI, per germline (reference sequence). Trimming shortened V by 3 bases and J by 2 bases, and 8 bases separated the two germline ends. CDR3 coding DNA: TGTGCCAGCAGTTATGGGGGGACTGGGGCCAACGTCCTGACTTTC. As protein: CASSYGGTGANVLTF.

CDR3 in amino acids: CSVEEDREESYEQYF. CDR3 in DNA: TGCAGCGTTGAAGAGGATAGGGAGGAATCCTACGAGCAGTACTTC. This rearrangement joins TRBV29-1 to TRBJ2-7; possible D gene TRBD2, 6 bases. The V gene's germline CDR1 is SQVTM and CDR2 ANQGSEA. The CDR3 is 15 amino acids. V lost 0 bases, J lost 1 base, and 13 bases lay in between.

The V and J genes are TRBV6-5 and TRBJ2-7; D assignment may be TRBD1 or TRBD2 (5 bases each). Germline values: CDR1 MNHEY, CDR2 SVGAGI. This CDR3 comprises 14 residues. V was shortened by 6 bases and J by 3 bases, with 15 bases between the two germline ends. CDR3 in DNA: TGTGCCAGCAGCAAGGGCAGGGAGTACTACGAGCAGTACTTC. Translation: CASSKGREYYEQYF.

The chain combines TRBV20-1 with TRBJ2-3; unclear D gene. V was clipped by 6 bases and J by 4 bases, with 8 bases between them. The germline CDR1 and CDR2 sequences are DFQATT and SNEGSKA (reference sequence). This CDR3 is built from 11 residues. The CDR3 DNA sequence: TGCAGTGCCCCACTGCCAGATACGCAGTATTTT. Encoded protein: CSAPLPDTQYF.

CDR3 sequence reads: CASSPPLPPDNEQFF. In DNA form, the CDR3 reads TGTGCCAGCTCACCACCGCTACCCCCCGACAATGAGCAGTTCTTC. V gene TRBV18 combines with J gene TRBJ2-1; unclear D gene. V lost 0 bases and J lost 5, with 11 bases in between. The CDR3 covers 15 residues. CDR1 and CDR2 (germline): KGHSH, LQKENI.

This chain's CDR3 is CASSGDNYEQYF. The CDR3 DNA sequence: TGTGCCAGCAGTGGGGACAACTACGAGCAGTACTTC. The chain joins TRBV25-1 to TRBJ2-7; D is possibly TRBD1 (6 bases). The CDR3 is made up of 12 amino acids. Trimming left V 4 bases short and J 3 bases short, with 7 bases between. Germline CDR1 reads MGHDK; CDR2 reads SYGVNS.

V gene TRBV7-9 combines with J gene TRBJ1-1, with TRBD1 matching over 9 bases. Losses at the gene ends were 4 bases for V and 10 bases for J; bases not matched to a gene: 4. The length of the CDR3 is 12 residues. Germline values: CDR1 SEHNR, CDR2 FQNEAQ (reference sequence). Written as DNA, the CDR3 is TGTGCCAGCAGCTCATCGGGACAGGGAGCTTTCTTT. Its translation is CASSSSGQGAFF.

This chain joins TRBV6-1 and TRBJ2-1; 9 bases align to TRBD2. V shed 3 bases and J 0 bases; nucleotides not matched to a gene: 0. The CDR3 is 15 amino acids. CDR1 is MNHNS and CDR2 is SASEGT in the germline V gene. The CDR3 spells CASSDSGSSYNEQFF. In DNA, the CDR3 is TGTGCCAGCAGTGATAGCGGGAGCTCCTACAATGAGCAGTTCTTC.

The rearrangement uses TRBV5-8 and TRBJ2-7; tentatively, D is TRBD2 (5 bases). Trimming pared 3 bases from V and 2 bases from J, leaving 18 bases between. Germline V gene sequence: CDR1 SGHTS, CDR2 YDEGEE. This CDR3 is 16 amino acids long. The CDR3 DNA is TGTGCCAGCAGCTCGATATTGGACTCACTTACCTACGAGCAGTACTTC. Translation: CASSSILDSLTYEQYF.

The chain couples TRBV29-1 to TRBJ2-3; TRBD2 aligns across 8 bases. CDR1 is SQVTM, CDR2 ANQGSEA, per germline. Germline trimming cut 6 bases from V and 2 bases from J; bases unmatched to any gene: 7. This CDR3 is 14 amino acids long. The CDR3 DNA reads TGCAGCGTCAAGCGGGAGAGGTCCACAGATACGCAGTATTTT. Residues: CSVKRERSTDTQYF.

The J gene is TRBJ2-7, the V gene TRBV18, with D possibly matching TRBD2 (6 bases). The germline gives CDR1 KGHSH, CDR2 LQKENI. The CDR3 is 12 residues long. V was cut by 3 bases and J by 5 bases, with 8 bases left in between. The CDR3 spells CASSPGGDEQYF. The DNA of the CDR3 is TGTGCCAGCTCACCGGGAGGAGACGAGCAGTACTTC. Based on the CDR3 plus reference TRBV18 and TRBJ2-7, the full variable domain is NAGVMQNPRHLVRRRGQEARLRCSPMKGHSHVYWYRQLPEEGLKFMVYLQKENIIDESGMPKERFSAEFPKEGPSILRIQQVVRGDSAAYFCASSPGGDEQYFGPGTRLTVT.

J is TRBJ2-5 and V is TRBV18; D gene unclear. V lost 3 bases to trimming and J lost 6 bases, with 11 bases between them. Germline V gene sequence: CDR1 KGHSH, CDR2 LQKENI. CDR3 size: 13 residues. The CDR3, as DNA: TGTGCCAGCTCACCCCCCTCCTCGAAGACCCAGTACTTC. Its translation is CASSPPSSKTQYF.

This rearrangement joins TRBV5-1 to TRBJ2-1; 7 nucleotides align to TRBD2. V gave up 0 bases and J gave up 7 bases; unmatched junction bases: 7. In germline, CDR1 is SGHRS, CDR2 YFSETQ. This CDR3 spans 15 amino acids. Here the CDR3 DNA reads TGCGCCAGCAGCTTGGTGGGTAGCGGGTATAATGAGCAGTTCTTC. Residues: CASSLVGSGYNEQFF. Full variable domain (rest looked up from reference TRBV5-1 and TRBJ2-1): KAGVTQTPRYLIKTRGQQVTLSCSPISGHRSVSWYQQTPGQGLQFLFEYFSETQRNKGNFPGRFSGRQFSNSRSEMNVSTLELGDSALYLCASSLVGSGYNEQFFGPGTRLTVL.

CDR3 sequence (DNA): TGTGCCAGCGGACAAGGGGTGGCTAACTATGGCTACACCTTC. It is translated as CASGQGVANYGYTF. The chain joins TRBV28 to TRBJ1-2; tentative D call: TRBD1 (5 bases). Germline CDR1 MDHEN, CDR2 SYDVKM. This CDR3 is built from 14 residues. V lost 8 bases to trimming and J lost 0 bases, with 13 bases between them.

The chain joins TRBV28 to TRBJ1-2; no reliable D call. The CDR3 is 14 residues long. V lost 3 bases, J lost 4 bases, and 12 bases lay in between. Germline values: CDR1 MDHEN, CDR2 SYDVKM. Here the CDR3 reads CASSLRSYFYGYTF. The DNA of the CDR3 is TGTGCCAGCAGTTTGCGGTCATACTTCTATGGCTACACCTTC.

This chain joins TRBV29-1 and TRBJ2-1, with 14 bases fitting TRBD2. Per the germline V gene, CDR1 is SQVTM and CDR2 is ANQGSEA. There are 14 residues in the CDR3. Germline trimming cut 7 bases from V and 9 bases from J; bases unmatched to any gene: 8. The DNA of the CDR3 is TGCAGCGCGGAACCGGGACTAGCGGGAGTTGAGCAGTTCTTC. Translation: CSAEPGLAGVEQFF.

The chain has TRBV7-9 and TRBJ2-3; D possibly matches TRBD1 or TRBD2 (5 bases each). Trimming took 11 bases from V and 4 from J, leaving 13 bases between them. Germline CDR1 reads SEHNR; CDR2 reads FQNEAQ (reference sequence). CDR3 length equals 12 residues. The CDR3 DNA is TGTGCCCTCCGAGGGGATGCAGATACGCAGTATTTT. Its translation: CALRGDADTQYF.

The V gene is TRBV4-1, the J gene TRBJ2-1; D is possibly TRBD1 or TRBD2 (5 bases each). Germline lookup yields CDR1 MGHRA and CDR2 YSYEKL. V dropped 4 bases and J dropped 6 bases, with 10 bases sitting between them. This CDR3 is built from 13 residues. This chain's CDR3 is CASSRTGANEQFF. CDR3 coding DNA: TGCGCCAGCAGCCGGACCGGGGCCAATGAGCAGTTCTTC.

The chain has TRBV28 and TRBJ2-7; 12 bases match TRBD2. The junction had 6 bases not matched to a gene; V was cut back by 4 bases and J by 2 bases. The CDR3 is made up of 16 amino acids. CDR1 and CDR2 from the germline V gene are MDHEN and SYDVKM. CDR3 DNA sequence: TGTGCCAGCAGTTCGTCTAGCGGGAGGGTGACCTACGAGCAGTACTTC. It encodes CASSSSSGRVTYEQYF.

The chain uses TRBV30 and TRBJ2-7, with TRBD1 identical over 7 bases. The CDR3 is made up of 14 amino acids. V was clipped by 2 bases and J by 7 bases; unmatched bases: 11. CDR1 and CDR2 (germline): GTSNPN, SVGIG (reference sequence). The DNA of the CDR3 is TGTGCCTGGAGTTACTGGACAGGAGTGGGGGAGCAGTACTTC. Translating it yields CAWSYWTGVGEQYF.

The rearrangement joins TRBV7-8 to TRBJ2-5, with D perhaps matching TRBD1 (5 bases). Germline assignment: CDR1 SGHVS and CDR2 FQNEAQ. This CDR3 comprises 13 residues. V shed 3 bases and J shed 5 bases, with 10 bases lying between them. CDR3 sequence reads: CASSLGLGETQYF. DNA of the CDR3: TGTGCCAGCAGCTTGGGGCTCGGGGAGACCCAGTACTTC.